The 24 T cell receptor beta chains below come from one sample, sequenced in a study of T-cell memory formation after mild COVID-19. TCRdb re-analysed the 5' RACE reads in MiXCR, keeping a single row per CDR3 protein. Seen here are around 160,000 distinct CDR3 sequences, roughly 12% observed once, and the top ten hold approximately 3.4%. Sequencing was done on a sample of PBMCs or a T cell subset sorted from them (not recorded which). Receptors were obtained from a young man who had mild COVID-19 (a few samples of this study predate the infection). Cell type and time point are not known.

This clonotype came up a few times. The chain has TRBV20-1 and TRBJ2-1; D ambiguous. CDR1 DFQATT and CDR2 SNEGSKA come from the germline V gene (reference sequence). The CDR3 is 14 residues long. Deletions cut 6 bases from V and 3 bases from J, with 15 bases between. The CDR3 is CSAHGHLGYNEQFF. The CDR3 DNA reads as TGCAGTGCACACGGGCACCTGGGCTACAATGAGCAGTTCTTC.

This clonotype has ten or more counts. The V call is TRBV15, the J call TRBJ1-3, with TRBD1 as a possible D gene (5 bases). The CDR3 is made up of 16 amino acids. The germline gives CDR1 LNHNV, CDR2 YYDKDF (reference sequence). V lost 0 bases and J 2 bases, leaving 11 bases between the germline ends. CDR3 in DNA: TGTGCCACCAGCAGAGATCCGGACAACCCTGGAAACACCATATATTTT. It yields the protein CATSRDPDNPGNTIYF.

This chain joins TRBV6-1 and TRBJ1-6; TRBD1 agrees at 7 bases. V lost 9 bases and J lost 12; bases outside the gene matches: 14. CDR3 length: 14 residues. Per the germline V gene, CDR1 is MNHNS and CDR2 is SASEGT. Here the CDR3 reads CASLWNRGGKPLHF. For the CDR3, the DNA is TGTGCCAGTTTATGGAACAGGGGCGGCAAACCCCTCCACTTT.

The rearrangement joins TRBV10-3 to TRBJ1-2; weak D call: TRBD1 (5 bases). Trimming cost V 3 bases and J 4 bases, with 12 bases left between them. The germline CDR1 and CDR2 sequences are ENHRY and SYGVKD. The CDR3 contains 14 residues. CDR3 in DNA: TGTGCCATCAGTGACCGGGGGGTACCCTATGGCTACACCTTC. Its protein is CAISDRGVPYGYTF.

The chain employs TRBV7-9 and TRBJ1-2; no firm D call. Germline V lookup: CDR1 SEHNR, CDR2 FQNEAQ (reference sequence). The germline V and J ends were trimmed by 5 bases and 8 bases, with 9 bases remaining between them. This CDR3 contains 11 residues. CDR3 residues: CASSIERGYTF. As DNA, the CDR3 is TGTGCCAGCAGCATCGAGAGAGGCTACACCTTC.

The table lists this clonotype with a few counts. The chain joins TRBV6-5 to TRBJ2-3, with D unclear. The V end was cut by 7 bases, the J end by 6 bases, with 17 bases between. In germline, CDR1 is MNHEY, CDR2 SVGAGI. The CDR3 consists of 14 residues. CDR3: CASTESLTGDTQYF. The CDR3 DNA follows: TGTGCCAGCACCGAAAGCCTTACCGGGGATACGCAGTATTTT.

This clonotype turned up a few times. The chain joins TRBV5-1 to TRBJ1-6, with TRBD1 identical over 8 bases. Per the germline V gene, CDR1 is SGHRS and CDR2 is YFSETQ. After removal of 2 bases from V and 7 bases from J, the junction contained 8 bases not matched to a gene. CDR3 length equals 16 residues. The CDR3 DNA follows: TGCGCCAGCAGCTTTGGGCAGGGGGCGAAGAATTCACCCCTCCACTTT. Its protein product is CASSFGQGAKNSPLHF. The full variable domain, with the rest looked up from reference TRBV5-1 and TRBJ1-6, is KAGVTQTPRYLIKTRGQQVTLSCSPISGHRSVSWYQQTPGQGLQFLFEYFSETQRNKGNFPGRFSGRQFSNSRSEMNVSTLELGDSALYLCASSFGQGAKNSPLHFGNGTRLTVT.

For the CDR3, the DNA is TGTGCCAGCAGCTACAGTGACGGACCCTACGAGCAGTACGTC. Protein product: CASSYSDGPYEQYV. The V gene is TRBV7-9, the J gene TRBJ2-7; no definite D call. Trimming stripped 4 bases from V and 2 bases from J, with 12 bases between. Germline assignment: CDR1 SEHNR and CDR2 FQNEAQ (reference sequence). This CDR3 has 14 residues.

In DNA, the CDR3 is TGTGCCAGCAGTTGGGCAGGGCCCACCTACGAGCAGTACTTC. The encoded protein is CASSWAGPTYEQYF. The V and J genes are TRBV27 and TRBJ2-7; TRBD1 is a possible D gene (5 bases). V was cut by 4 bases and J by 2 bases, with 12 bases left in between. There are 14 residues in the CDR3. Germline V gene data show CDR1 as MNHEY and CDR2 as SMNVEV (reference sequence).

This clonotype was seen a few times. The chain joins TRBV4-3 to TRBJ2-5; 7 bases line up with TRBD1. The CDR3 totals 17 residues. CDR1 is LGHNA, CDR2 YSLEER, per germline. The V and J ends lost 0 bases and 5 bases, in that order; junction bases with no gene match: 12. CDR3 amino acids: CASSQEPAQGRGETQYF. CDR3 nucleotide sequence: TGCGCCAGCAGCCAAGAACCGGCTCAGGGCAGGGGGGAGACCCAGTACTTC.

This clonotype has more than one count but fewer than ten. V usage is TRBV28 and J usage is TRBJ1-5; TRBD1 might be the D (5 bases). The CDR3 consists of 14 residues. Germline CDR1 MDHEN, CDR2 SYDVKM. The ends were cut back, 7 bases at V and 3 bases at J, with 13 bases in the middle. The CDR3: CASTFDSPNQPQHF. CDR3 coding DNA: TGTGCCAGCACCTTTGACAGCCCCAATCAGCCCCAGCATTTT.

This chain connects TRBV6-2 or TRBV6-3 to TRBJ2-5, with 8 positions matching TRBD2. V was clipped by 6 bases and J by 9 bases; unmatched bases: 6. The germline gives CDR1 MNHEY, CDR2 SVGEGT. The CDR3 contains 12 residues. The DNA of the CDR3 is TGTGCCAGCAGGGGACTAGAAAGGGCCCAGTACTTC. This encodes CASRGLERAQYF.

There are a few counts of this clonotype. The chain couples TRBV7-8 to TRBJ2-6; the D gene is possibly TRBD2 (6 bases). Germline CDR1 and CDR2: SGHVS and FQNEAQ. This CDR3 region has 17 residues. With 5 bases removed from V and 4 bases from J, the gap between germline ends came to 18 bases. The CDR3 is CASSLVGGAPGANVLTF. Here the CDR3 DNA reads TGTGCCAGCAGCCTCGTTGGCGGGGCCCCGGGGGCCAACGTCCTGACTTTC.

This clonotype occurred a few times. This chain joins TRBV6-5 and TRBJ2-7, with TRBD2 as a possible D gene (5 bases). The germline gives CDR1 MNHEY, CDR2 SVGAGI. The CDR3 is 12 residues long. V was pared by 6 bases and J by 4 bases, with 10 bases between. CDR3 loop: CASRSDSYEQYF. For the CDR3, the DNA is TGTGCCAGCAGGTCGGACTCTTACGAGCAGTACTTC.

This clonotype has a handful of counts. V and J are TRBV6-5 and TRBJ2-4; D is unclear. The CDR3 is 14 residues long. The germline V gene encodes CDR1 MNHEY and CDR2 SVGAGI. V was trimmed by 2 bases and J by 0 bases, leaving 5 bases between them. CDR3 bases: TGTGCCAGCAGTTACGGGTCAGCCAAAAACATTCAGTACTTC. This gives the protein CASSYGSAKNIQYF.

This clonotype was found many times. The J gene is TRBJ2-7, the V gene TRBV30; D may correspond to TRBD1 or TRBD2 (5 bases each). CDR3 length equals 11 residues. The V gene lost 5 bases and the J gene lost 4 bases, with 9 bases spanning the gap. Germline-derived CDR1 and CDR2 are GTSNPN and SVGIG (reference sequence). Written as DNA, the CDR3 is TGTGCCTGGGGGGACCTTTACGAGCAGTACTTC. This translates into CAWGDLYEQYF.

In this sample, this clonotype turned up a few times. The V and J genes are TRBV12-3 or TRBV12-4 and TRBJ1-2; D gene uncertain. The CDR3 is made up of 13 amino acids. Trimming shortened V by 0 bases and J by 6 bases, and 8 bases separated the two germline ends. In DNA form, the CDR3 reads TGTGCCAGCAGTTTAGCCCGGGAGAATGGCTACACCTTC. Its translation is CASSLARENGYTF.

This clonotype was seen more than once but under ten times. The rearrangement links TRBV6-5 to TRBJ2-3; D tentatively fits TRBD1 or TRBD2 (5 bases each). V lost 2 bases and J 11 bases, leaving 17 bases between the germline ends. This CDR3 contains 14 residues. CDR1 is MNHEY and CDR2 is SVGAGI in the germline V gene. The CDR3 DNA sequence: TGTGCCAGCAGTTACCCAGGGACCCCCGAATTGCAGTATTTT. This gives the protein CASSYPGTPELQYF.

The gene calls are TRBV6-5 and TRBJ2-7; perhaps TRBD2 as D (6 bases). The ends were cut back, 0 bases at V and 0 bases at J, with 6 bases in the middle. Germline V gene lookup returns CDR1 MNHEY and CDR2 SVGAGI. The CDR3 length is 14 residues. Written as DNA, the CDR3 is TGTGCCAGCAGTTACTCACTAGCCTCCTACGAGCAGTACTTC. Translation: CASSYSLASYEQYF.

The gene calls are TRBV10-2 and TRBJ2-7, with D possibly TRBD2 on 7 matching bases. The germline gives CDR1 WSHSY, CDR2 SAAADI. V was pared by 5 bases and J by 2 bases, with 19 bases between. The CDR3 loop spans 16 amino acids. Here the CDR3 DNA reads TGCGCCAGCAGTTACAGGGTTCAGGGAGGGACCTACGAGCAGTACTTC. It yields the protein CASSYRVQGGTYEQYF.

The chain is built from TRBV20-1 and TRBJ2-3; 7 bases fit TRBD1. CDR3 size: 15 residues. V shed 0 bases, J shed 5 bases, and the junction held 8 bases outside the gene matches. CDR1 and CDR2 (germline): DFQATT, SNEGSKA (reference sequence). CDR3 protein: CSARDTGVWLDTQYF. CDR3 in DNA: TGCAGTGCTAGAGATACAGGGGTCTGGTTAGATACGCAGTATTTT.

The table lists this clonotype with a few counts. The rearrangement links TRBV6-4 to TRBJ2-1; D is perhaps TRBD1 (6 bases). Germline lookup yields CDR1 MRHNA and CDR2 SNTAGT. This CDR3 is built from 14 residues. V was cut by 6 bases and J by 8 bases, with 17 bases left in between. CDR3: CASSRLGAGDEQFF. In DNA form, the CDR3 reads TGTGCCAGCAGCCGTCTAGGGGCAGGGGATGAGCAGTTCTTC.

This clonotype was seen many times. The rearrangement joins TRBV5-1 to TRBJ2-5; 9 bases match TRBD2. The germline CDR1 and CDR2 sequences are SGHRS and YFSETQ. CDR3 length: 16 residues. Trimming at V came to 0 bases and at J to 2 bases, leaving 5 bases not matched to a gene. The CDR3 loop reads CASSLEPAGGQETQYF. The CDR3 bases are TGCGCCAGCAGCTTGGAACCAGCGGGGGGACAAGAGACCCAGTACTTC.

This clonotype occurred a few times. The chain couples TRBV19 to TRBJ1-6; no firm D call. The CDR3 has 14 amino acids. The germline gives CDR1 LNHDA, CDR2 SQIVND (reference sequence). The V end was cut by 8 bases, the J end by 9 bases, with 17 bases between. The CDR3 DNA sequence: TGTGCCAGTGGACTTATAAATGCGGGTTCACCCCTCCACTTT. It yields the protein CASGLINAGSPLHF.